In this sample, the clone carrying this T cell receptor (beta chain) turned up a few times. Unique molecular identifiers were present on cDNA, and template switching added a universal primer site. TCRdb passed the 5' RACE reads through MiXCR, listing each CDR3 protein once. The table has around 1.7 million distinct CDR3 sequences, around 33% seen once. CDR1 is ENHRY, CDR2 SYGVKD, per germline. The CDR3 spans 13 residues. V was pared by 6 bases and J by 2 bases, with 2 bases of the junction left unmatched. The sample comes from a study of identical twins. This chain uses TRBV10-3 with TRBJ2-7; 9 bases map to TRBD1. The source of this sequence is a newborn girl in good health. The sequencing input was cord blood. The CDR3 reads CAIRGTGPYEQYF. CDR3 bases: TGTGCCATCAGAGGGACAGGGCCCTACGAGCAGTACTTC.